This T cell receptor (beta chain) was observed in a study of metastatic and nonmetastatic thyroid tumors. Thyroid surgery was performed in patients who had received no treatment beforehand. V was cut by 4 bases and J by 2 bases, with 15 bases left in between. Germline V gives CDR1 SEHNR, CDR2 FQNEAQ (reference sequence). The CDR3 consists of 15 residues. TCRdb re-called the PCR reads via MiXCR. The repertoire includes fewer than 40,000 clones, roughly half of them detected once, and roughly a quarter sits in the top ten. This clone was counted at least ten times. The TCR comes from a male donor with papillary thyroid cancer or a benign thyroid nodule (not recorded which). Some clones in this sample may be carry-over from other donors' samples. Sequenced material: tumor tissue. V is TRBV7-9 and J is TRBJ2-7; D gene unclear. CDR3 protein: CASSSTHTETYEQYF. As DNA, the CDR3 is TGTGCCAGCAGCTCAACTCACACAGAGACCTACGAGCAGTACTTC.